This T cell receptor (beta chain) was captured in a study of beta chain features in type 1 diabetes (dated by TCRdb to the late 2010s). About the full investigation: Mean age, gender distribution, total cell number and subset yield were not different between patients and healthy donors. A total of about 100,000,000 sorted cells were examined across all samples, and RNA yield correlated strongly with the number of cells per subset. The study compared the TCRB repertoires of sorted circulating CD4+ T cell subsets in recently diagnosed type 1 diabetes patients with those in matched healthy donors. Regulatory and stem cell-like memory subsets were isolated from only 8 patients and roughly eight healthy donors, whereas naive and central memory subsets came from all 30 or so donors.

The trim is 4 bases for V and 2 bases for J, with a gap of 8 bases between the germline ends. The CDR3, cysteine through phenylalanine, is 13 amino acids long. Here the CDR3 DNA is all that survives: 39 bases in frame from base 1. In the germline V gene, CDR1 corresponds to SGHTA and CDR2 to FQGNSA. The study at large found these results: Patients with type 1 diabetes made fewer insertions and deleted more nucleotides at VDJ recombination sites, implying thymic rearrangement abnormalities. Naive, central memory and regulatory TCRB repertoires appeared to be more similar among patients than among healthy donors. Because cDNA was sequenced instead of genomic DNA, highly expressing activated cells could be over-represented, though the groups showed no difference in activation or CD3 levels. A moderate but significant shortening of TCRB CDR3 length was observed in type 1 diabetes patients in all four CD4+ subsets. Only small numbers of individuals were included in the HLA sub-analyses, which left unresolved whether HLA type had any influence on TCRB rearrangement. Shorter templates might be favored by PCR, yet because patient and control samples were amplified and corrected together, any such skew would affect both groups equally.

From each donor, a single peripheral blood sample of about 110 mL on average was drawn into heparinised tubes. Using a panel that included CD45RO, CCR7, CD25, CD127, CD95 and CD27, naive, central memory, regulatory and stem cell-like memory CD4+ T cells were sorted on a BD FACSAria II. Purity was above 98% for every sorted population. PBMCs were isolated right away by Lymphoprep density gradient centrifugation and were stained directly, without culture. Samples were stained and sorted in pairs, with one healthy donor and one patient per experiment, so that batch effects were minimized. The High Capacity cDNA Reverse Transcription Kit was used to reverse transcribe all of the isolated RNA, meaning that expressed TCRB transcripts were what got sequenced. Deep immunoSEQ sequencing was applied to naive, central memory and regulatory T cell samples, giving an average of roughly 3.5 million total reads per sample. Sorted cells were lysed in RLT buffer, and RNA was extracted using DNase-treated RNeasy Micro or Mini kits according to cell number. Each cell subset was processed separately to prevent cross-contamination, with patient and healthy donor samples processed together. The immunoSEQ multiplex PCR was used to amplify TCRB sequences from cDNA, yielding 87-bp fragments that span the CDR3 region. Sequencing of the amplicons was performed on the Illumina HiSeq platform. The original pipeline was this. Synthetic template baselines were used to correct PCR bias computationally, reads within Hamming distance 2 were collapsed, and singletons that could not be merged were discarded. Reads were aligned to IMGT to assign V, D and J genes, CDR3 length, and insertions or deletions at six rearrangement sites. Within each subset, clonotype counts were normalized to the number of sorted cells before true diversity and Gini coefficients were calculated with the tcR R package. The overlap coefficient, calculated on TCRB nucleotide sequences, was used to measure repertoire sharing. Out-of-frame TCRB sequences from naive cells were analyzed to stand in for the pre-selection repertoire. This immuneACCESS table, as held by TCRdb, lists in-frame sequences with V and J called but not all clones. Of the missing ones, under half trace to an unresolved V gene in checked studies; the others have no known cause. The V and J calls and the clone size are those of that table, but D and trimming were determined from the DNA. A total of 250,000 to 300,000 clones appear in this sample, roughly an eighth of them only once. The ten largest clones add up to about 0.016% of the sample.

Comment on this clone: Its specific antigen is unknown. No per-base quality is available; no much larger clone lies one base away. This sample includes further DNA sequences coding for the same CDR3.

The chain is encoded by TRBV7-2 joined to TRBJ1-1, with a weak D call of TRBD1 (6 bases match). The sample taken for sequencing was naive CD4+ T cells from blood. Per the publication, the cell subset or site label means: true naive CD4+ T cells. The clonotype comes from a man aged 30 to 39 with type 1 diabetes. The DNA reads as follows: TGTGCCAGCAGCTCGGACAGAAACACTGAAGCTTTCTTT. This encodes CASSSDRNTEAFF.